This T cell receptor (beta chain) is from a study of blood T cell repertoires in COVID-19. Study information: There were acute and convalescent COVID-19 samples, and they came from the United States, Italy and Spain. T cells, B-cell-depleted T cells, or PBMCs supplied cDNA or gDNA.

Germline CDR1 SGHDT, CDR2 YYEEEE. V lost 4 bases to trimming and J lost 2 bases, with 15 bases between them. The CDR3 totals 15 residues. Original analysis: Amplification from reference gene primers served as the basis for estimated nucleated cell counts. Profiled with immunoSEQ multiplex PCR; TCRdb holds only in-frame clones, not every one. That table is the source of V, J and clone size, and D and trimming were worked out from the DNA. This table holds more than 45,000 clones, more than 85% found once. The chain couples TRBV5-6 to TRBJ1-2, with TRBD1 as a possible D gene (6 bases). The TCR was taken from a human donor with active COVID-19. The donor label of this sample is uncertain. Material: peripheral blood. The CDR3 coding sequence is TGTGCCAGCAGCCCTTCAAGGACAGAGAACTATGGCTACACCTTC. Translating gives CASSPSRTENYGYTF.